This TCR beta chain stems from a study of graft-versus-host responses after intestinal transplantation. Germline CDR1 reads SGHTA; CDR2 reads FQGTGA. This CDR3 has 14 residues. To note about this clone: What it binds is not known.

The method was immunoSEQ multiplex PCR; TCRdb's version includes in-frame clones alone and lacks a portion of them. In the table there are about 120,000 clones, approximately 95% of which are singletons. V usage is TRBV7-3 and J usage is TRBJ2-5; 7 bases map to TRBD2. The J call could be wrong; TRBJ2-7 is a better fit for the DNA end. The TCR was taken from a human donor who received an intestinal transplant. This specimen consisted of unstimulated CD8+ T cells sorted from spleen or lymph node cells, obtained before intestinal transplant. The CDR3 DNA is TGTGCCAGCAGCCCGGGACTAATTCTTGGCGAGCAGTACTTC. This gives the protein CASSPGLILGEQYF.